The entry below describes one TCR beta chain. V lost 7 bases and J lost 3, with 16 bases in between. The CDR3 runs 15 residues. Germline CDR1 LNHDA, CDR2 SQIVND (reference sequence). The data were obtained in a study of blood T cell repertoires in COVID-19. The assay was immunoSEQ multiplex PCR, and TCRdb's table has in-frame clones only and misses some. Of 150,000 to 170,000 clones in the sample, roughly 72% are singletons; the top ten hold roughly 3.7%. This TCR derives from an elderly woman with acute or convalescent COVID-19. The material sequenced was peripheral blood. V gene TRBV19 combines with J gene TRBJ1-3; maybe TRBD1 (6 bases). The CDR3 loop is CASKMGASIGNTIYF. CDR3 bases: TGTGCCAGTAAAATGGGGGCCTCGATTGGAAACACCATATATTTT.